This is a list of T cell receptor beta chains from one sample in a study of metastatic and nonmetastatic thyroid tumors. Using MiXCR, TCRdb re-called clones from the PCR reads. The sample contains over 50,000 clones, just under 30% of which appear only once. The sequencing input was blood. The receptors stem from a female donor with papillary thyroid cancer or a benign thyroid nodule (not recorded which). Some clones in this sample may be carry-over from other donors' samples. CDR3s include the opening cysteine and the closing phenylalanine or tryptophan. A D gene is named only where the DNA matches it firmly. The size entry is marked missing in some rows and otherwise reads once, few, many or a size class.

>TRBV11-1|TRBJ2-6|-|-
TGTGCCAGCAGGGGAGCAGTTTCCACTGGGGCCAACGTCCTGACTTTC
CASRGAVSTGANVLTF
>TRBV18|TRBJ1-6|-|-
TGTGCCAGCTCGCAGAACTATAATTCACCCCTCCACTTT
CASSQNYNSPLHF
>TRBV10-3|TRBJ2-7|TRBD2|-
TGTGCCGTAGCGGGAGGGTTGGGCTACGAGCAGTACTTC
CAVAGGLGYEQYF
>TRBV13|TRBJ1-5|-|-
TGTGCCAGCAGCTTATCATGGGGGGACAGCAATCAGCCCCAGCATTTT
CASSLSWGDSNQPQHF
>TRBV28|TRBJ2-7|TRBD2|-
TGTGCCAGCGGGACTAGCGGGAACGACGAGCAGTACTTC
CASGTSGNDEQYF
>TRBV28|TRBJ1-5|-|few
TGTGCCAGCAGTTTAACGGGGATGCGCAATCAGCCCCAGCATTTT
CASSLTGMRNQPQHF
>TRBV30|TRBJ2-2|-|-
TGTGCCTGGAGCGCTTTAAGGGTGGCCGGGGAGCTGTTTTTT
CAWSALRVAGELFF
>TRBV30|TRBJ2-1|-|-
TGTGCCTGGAGCGACCAAGGACAGAACTCCTACAATGAGCAGTTCTTC
CAWSDQGQNSYNEQFF
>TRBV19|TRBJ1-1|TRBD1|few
TGTGCCAGTGAAGACAGGGGTAACACTGAAGCCTTCTTT
CASEDRGNTEAFF
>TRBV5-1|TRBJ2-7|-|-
TGCGCCAGCAGCTTGGAGAGCGGAACCTACGAGCAGTGCTTC
CASSLESGTYEQCF
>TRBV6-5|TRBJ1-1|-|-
TGTGCCAGCACCTTACAGACGGGATGGGGGCAAAGGAACACTGAAGCTTTCTTT
CASTLQTGWGQRNTEAFF
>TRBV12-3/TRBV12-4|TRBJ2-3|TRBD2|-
TGTGCCCGCAGTTTCACCGGGACTACCGCAGATACGCAGTATTTT
CARSFTGTTADTQYF
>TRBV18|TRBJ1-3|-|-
TGTGCCAGCTCTTCCGGGACAACTGGAAACACCATATATTTT
CASSSGTTGNTIYF
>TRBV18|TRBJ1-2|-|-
TGTGCCAGCTCGCCGGGGGATCTTGCTAACTATGGCTACACCTTC
CASSPGDLANYGYTF
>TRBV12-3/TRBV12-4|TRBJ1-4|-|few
TGTGCCAGCAGTTTAAGGGTCGAGGTCCACGGGGGTGAAAAACTGTTTTTT
CASSLRVEVHGGEKLFF
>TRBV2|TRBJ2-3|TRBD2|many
TGTGCCAGCAGGCCATCCACAGTGGGGGGAGGGACGCAGTATTTT
CASRPSTVGGGTQYF
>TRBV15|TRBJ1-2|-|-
TGTGCCACCAGCAGAAGTGAGACAGCTATTTATGGCTACACCTTC
CATSRSETAIYGYTF
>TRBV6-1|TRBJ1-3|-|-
TGTGCCACCAACTCTGGAAACACCATATATTTT
CATNSGNTIYF
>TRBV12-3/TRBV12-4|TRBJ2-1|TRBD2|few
TGTGCCAGCAGTCCTAGCGGGAGGTTCGATGAGCAGTTCTTC
CASSPSGRFDEQFF
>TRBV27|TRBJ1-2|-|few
TGTGCCAGCAGTTTAAACTCAGGCAGGGGCTATGGCTACACCTTC
CASSLNSGRGYGYTF
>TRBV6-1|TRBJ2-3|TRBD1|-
TGTGCCAGCAGTGAAGACAGGGGAGGCACAGATACGCAGTATTTT
CASSEDRGGTDTQYF
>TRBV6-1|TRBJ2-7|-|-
TGTGCCAGCAGTGAAGGTCTTCAGGGAGTCAACGAGCAGTACTTC
CASSEGLQGVNEQYF
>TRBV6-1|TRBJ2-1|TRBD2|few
TGTGCCAGCACACCGGGACTAGGGCCCTACAATGAGCAGTTCTTC
CASTPGLGPYNEQFF